These 17 T cell receptor beta chains were sequenced from one sample in a study of cytomegalovirus exposure and HLA in healthy donors. 13 Jbeta primers and 60 Vbeta primers were used for the PCR. The protocol was immunoSEQ multiplex PCR, while the TCRdb copy is restricted to in-frame clones and leaves out a portion. This table lists fewer than 200,000 clones. The sequencing sample was made of PBMCs. The receptor source for this set is a man between 25 and 39 years old in good health and CMV-seronegative.

The V and J genes are TRBV29-1 and TRBJ2-7; tentative D call: TRBD2 (6 bases). The CDR3 runs 15 residues. The V gene lost 0 bases and the J gene lost 3 bases, with 15 bases spanning the gap. Germline V gene lookup returns CDR1 SQVTM and CDR2 ANQGSEA. CDR3 protein: CSVEEGGSGFYEQYF. Written as DNA, the CDR3 is TGCAGCGTTGAAGAGGGGGGTAGCGGCTTCTACGAGCAGTACTTC.

The J gene is TRBJ1-2, the V gene TRBV28; 7 bases agree with TRBD1. The CDR3 spans 16 residues. Germline CDR1 and CDR2: MDHEN and SYDVKM. The ends lost 6 bases at V and 8 bases at J; junction bases unmatched: 18. The CDR3 DNA is TGTGCCAGCAGGATCCGGGACAGCAACCTTTACGGAGGCTACACCTTC. This gives the protein CASRIRDSNLYGGYTF.

The chain couples TRBV5-4 to TRBJ2-1, with TRBD2 matching 9 bases. The CDR3 is made up of 15 amino acids. In germline, CDR1 is SGHNT, CDR2 YYREEE (reference sequence). V was pared by 3 bases and J by 2 bases, with 3 bases of the junction left unmatched. The CDR3 sequence is CASSSTSGAYNEQFF. Here the CDR3 DNA reads TGTGCCAGCAGCTCGACTAGCGGAGCCTACAATGAGCAGTTCTTC.

With regard to this clone: The junction differs from germline at one of its ends, possibly a read error. The CDR3 here is CASSVGGGELLF. CDR3 nucleotide sequence: TGTGCCAGCAGCGTAGGAGGCGGGGAGCTGCTTTTT. The rearrangement uses TRBV9 and TRBJ2-2; D might be TRBD2 (6 bases). The CDR3 length is 12 residues. The germline V gene has CDR1 SGDLS and CDR2 YYNGEE.

The V call is TRBV12-5, the J call TRBJ1-1; possible D gene TRBD1, 5 bases. The CDR3 totals 13 residues. V lost 2 bases to trimming and J lost 7 bases, with 11 bases between them. The germline V gene has CDR1 LGHNT and CDR2 FRNRAP. This CDR3 is CASGLIREGEAFF. The CDR3 bases are TGTGCTAGTGGTTTGATCAGGGAGGGTGAAGCTTTCTTT.

Comment on this clone: A junction end diverges from the germline sequence, so it may reflect a read error. The genes are TRBV15 and TRBJ2-4; tentative D call: TRBD2 (6 bases). Germline V gives CDR1 LNHNV, CDR2 YYDKDF (reference sequence). The CDR3 is made up of 14 amino acids. The CDR3 bases are TGTGCCACCAGCAGAGGAGGGGACTCGGACATTCGGTACTTC. Encoded protein: CATSRGGDSDIRYF.

The J gene is TRBJ1-5, the V gene TRBV19; D perhaps matches TRBD1 (5 bases). This CDR3 is 15 amino acids long. Germline V gene data show CDR1 as LNHDA and CDR2 as SQIVND (reference sequence). V lost 3 bases and J lost 3, with 12 bases in between. DNA for the CDR3: TGTGCCAGTAGTATCTCCGGGGGGAACAATCAGCCCCAGCATTTT. This sequence encodes CASSISGGNNQPQHF.

The chain recombines TRBV11-3 with TRBJ2-7, with D possibly TRBD2 on 5 matching bases. CDR1 is SGHNT and CDR2 is YENEEA in the germline V gene. CDR3 length: 15 residues. With 5 bases removed from V and 0 bases from J, the gap between germline ends came to 14 bases. In DNA, the CDR3 is TGTGCCAGCAGCCGGATCGGGGTAGGCTCCTACGAGCAGTACTTC. Translating it yields CASSRIGVGSYEQYF. The variable domain in full, with the rest retrieved from reference TRBV11-3 and TRBJ2-7, is EAGVVQSPRYKIIEKKQPVAFWCNPISGHNTLYWYLQNLGQGPELLIRYENEEAVDDSQLPKDRFSAERLKGVDSTLKIQPAELGDSAVYLCASSRIGVGSYEQYFGPGTRLTVT.

The chain links TRBV6-6 to TRBJ2-1; D might be TRBD1 (5 bases). Trimming stripped 6 bases from V and 8 bases from J, with 11 bases between. The germline V gene encodes CDR1 MNHNY and CDR2 SVGAGI (reference sequence). This CDR3 spans 12 amino acids. The CDR3 coding sequence is TGTGCCAGCAGCGGAAGGGGCGATGAGCAGTTCTTC. This encodes CASSGRGDEQFF.

V is TRBV5-8 and J is TRBJ1-2; unclear D gene. Per the germline V gene, CDR1 is SGHTS and CDR2 is YDEGEE. The V end was cut by 3 bases, the J end by 0 bases, with 15 bases between. CDR3 length: 16 amino acids. This CDR3 reads CASSWSVRQSNYGYTF. The CDR3 region has the DNA TGTGCCAGCAGCTGGTCGGTGAGGCAGTCTAACTATGGCTACACCTTC.

For the CDR3, the DNA is TGTGCCAGTAGCCTTAGCGGGGACCAAGAGACCCAGTACTTC. Translated, it gives CASSLSGDQETQYF. The chain is built from TRBV19 and TRBJ2-5; TRBD2 agrees at 8 bases. With V trimmed by 6 bases and J by 0 bases, 3 bases remained unmatched. Germline CDR1 reads LNHDA; CDR2 reads SQIVND (reference sequence). This CDR3 has 14 residues.

This chain connects TRBV7-3 to TRBJ2-1, with 8 bases aligning to TRBD2. Germline assignment: CDR1 SGHTA and CDR2 FQGTGA. V gave up 7 bases and J gave up 7 bases; unmatched junction bases: 15. This CDR3 contains 16 residues. In nucleotides, the CDR3 is TGTGCCAGCAAGCTTACCGGGACTAGAGAAACGAATGAGCAGTTCTTC. Protein sequence: CASKLTGTRETNEQFF.

The V call is TRBV19, the J call TRBJ2-7; D is possibly TRBD1 (5 bases). Per the germline V gene, CDR1 is LNHDA and CDR2 is SQIVND (reference sequence). The CDR3 totals 14 residues. V was shortened by 1 base and J by 3 bases, with 10 bases between the two germline ends. Here the CDR3 DNA reads TGTGCCAGTAGTATAGCGCAGGGTAACTACGAGCAGTACTTC. It encodes CASSIAQGNYEQYF.

V usage is TRBV11-2 and J usage is TRBJ2-1; 8 bases are shared with TRBD2. J was trimmed by 7 bases and V by 3 bases; bases with no gene match: 17. The CDR3 runs to 18 residues. Germline V CDR1 and CDR2: SGHAT, FQNNGV. In nucleotides, the CDR3 is TGTGCCAGCAGCTTTACTCCAAGGGGGGGACTAGGAGCAAATGAGCAGTTCTTC. Protein product: CASSFTPRGGLGANEQFF.

This sequence joins TRBV29-1 and TRBJ2-4; D unclear. The CDR3 sequence is 12 residues long. The V gene lost 6 bases and the J gene lost 0 bases, with 6 bases spanning the gap. The germline V gene has CDR1 SQVTM and CDR2 ANQGSEA. Written as DNA, the CDR3 is TGCAGCGTCTGGCTAGCCAAAAACATTCAGTACTTC. Amino acid sequence: CSVWLAKNIQYF.

V gene TRBV19 combines with J gene TRBJ2-3; possibly TRBD2 for D (6 bases). CDR3 size: 16 residues. Germline V gives CDR1 LNHDA, CDR2 SQIVND (reference sequence). The V and J ends lost 7 bases and 1 base respectively, with 18 bases between them. DNA of the CDR3: TGTGCCAGTAAGAATACACCGGGACTCCGCACAGATACGCAGTATTTT. Its protein is CASKNTPGLRTDTQYF.

As regards this clone: The junction departs from germline at one end; a sequencing error may be responsible. The chain is built from TRBV6-5 and TRBJ2-7; 9 bases are shared with TRBD2. Germline CDR1 is MNHEY and CDR2 is SVGAGI. This CDR3 comprises 15 residues. DNA of the CDR3: TGTGTCAGCAGTCCAAGCGGGGGGTCGATATACGAGCAGTACTTC. It translates to CVSSPSGGSIYEQYF.